This T cell receptor (beta chain) stems from a study of T cells in tumors after PD-1 blockade. Across the whole study: Prior checkpoint blockade, systemic immunosuppressant use, or anti-cancer therapy within 4 weeks excluded patients. Treatment was either pembrolizumab 200 mg every 3 weeks or cemiplimab 350 mg every 2 weeks.

Study-wide findings and caveats: Some novel exhausted tumor clones appeared in pre-treatment blood, suggesting peripheral recruitment.

Per the germline V gene, CDR1 is SGHRS and CDR2 is YFSETQ. The V and J ends lost 4 bases and 2 bases, in that order; junction bases with no gene match: 3. The CDR3 has 14 amino acids. Data came from immunoSEQ multiplex PCR; TCRdb stores just in-frame clones and leaves some out. The table includes tens of thousands of clones, 81% detected once. Tumor or blood genomic DNA was sequenced, with inputs of about 550 ng to 6,500 ng. About this clone: What it recognizes is unknown.

The sequence was collected from a human donor with basal cell carcinoma. The sample was PBMCs, taken before anti-PD-1 treatment. This sequence joins TRBV5-1 and TRBJ1-5, with TRBD1 identical over 7 bases. CDR3 sequence (DNA): TGCGCCAGCAGCATCGGGACAGGCAATCAGCCCCAGCATTTT. Residues: CASSIGTGNQPQHF.